Listed below are T cell receptor beta chains from one sample, sequenced in a study of T cells after yellow fever vaccination. TCRdb reprocessed the 5' RACE reads via MiXCR and lists one record per CDR3 protein. This table holds tens of thousands of distinct CDR3 sequences, around 7.7% found once. The sample was CD8+ T cells sorted from PBMCs, taken on the day of the yellow fever booster vaccination. The origin of the receptors is a man aged 30-40 years who received the YFV17D yellow fever vaccine. CDR3s include the opening cysteine and the closing phenylalanine or tryptophan. D genes are given only for firm matches. Clone size appears in some rows only: once, few, many, or a class for an expanded clone.

D,V,J,size,CDR3,DNA
-,TRBV18,TRBJ2-5,many,CASSPPRGETQYF,TGTGCCAGCTCACCACCCAGGGGAGAGACCCAGTACTTC
TRBD1,TRBV19,TRBJ2-1,few,CASSLRGLYNEQFF,TGTGCCAGTAGTCTAAGGGGGCTCTACAATGAGCAGTTCTTC
-,TRBV20-1,TRBJ2-7,few,CSASDRPYEQYF,TGCAGTGCCTCCGACAGGCCCTACGAGCAGTACTTC
TRBD2,TRBV5-1,TRBJ2-3,few,CASSPRGAGGTDTQYF,TGCGCCAGCAGCCCCCGGGGAGCGGGAGGGACAGATACGCAGTATTTT
TRBD1,TRBV28,TRBJ2-2,few,CASSPPLGQGHKPGELFF,TGTGCCAGCAGTCCCCCCCTGGGACAGGGACATAAGCCCGGGGAGCTGTTTTTT
-,TRBV7-9,TRBJ1-2,few,CASSAAVPYTF,TGTGCCAGCAGCGCGGCCGTCCCGTACACCTTC
-,TRBV19,TRBJ2-7,few,CASSKVWGYEQYF,TGTGCCAGTAGTAAGGTCTGGGGCTACGAGCAGTACTTC
-,TRBV20-1,TRBJ2-7,few,CSAPGQGPGYEQYF,TGCAGTGCCCCGGGGCAGGGGCCGGGATACGAGCAGTACTTC
-,TRBV7-9,TRBJ2-7,-,CASSLTEDPLFEQYF,TGTGCCAGCAGCCTGACGGAGGACCCTCTTTTTGAGCAGTACTTC
-,TRBV10-2,TRBJ2-1,-,CATLAVEQFF,TGCGCCACCTTAGCGGTCGAGCAGTTCTTC
-,TRBV6-5,TRBJ2-7,few,CASSSPRTGYEQYF,TGTGCCAGCAGTTCCCCCCGGACGGGCTACGAGCAGTACTTC
-,TRBV11-2,TRBJ2-3,-,CASSPFGRTGFLADTQYF,-
TRBD1,TRBV5-5,TRBJ2-3,few,CASSRQGSDTQYF,TGTGCCAGCAGCCGACAGGGGTCGGATACGCAGTATTTT
-,TRBV28,TRBJ2-2,-,CASSFTNTGELFF,TGTGCCAGCAGTTTCACGAACACCGGGGAGCTGTTTTTT
TRBD1,TRBV11-2,TRBJ2-7,many,CASSSGTGPYEQYF,TGTGCCAGCAGCTCCGGGACAGGGCCCTACGAGCAGTACTTC
-,TRBV20-1,TRBJ2-1,few,CSARDPRGTEQFF,TGCAGTGCTAGAGATCCTCGCGGGACGGAGCAGTTCTTC
-,TRBV13,TRBJ2-1,-,CASSAGGLALDEQFF,TGTGCCAGCAGCGCCGGGGGGCTAGCGCTCGATGAGCAGTTCTTC